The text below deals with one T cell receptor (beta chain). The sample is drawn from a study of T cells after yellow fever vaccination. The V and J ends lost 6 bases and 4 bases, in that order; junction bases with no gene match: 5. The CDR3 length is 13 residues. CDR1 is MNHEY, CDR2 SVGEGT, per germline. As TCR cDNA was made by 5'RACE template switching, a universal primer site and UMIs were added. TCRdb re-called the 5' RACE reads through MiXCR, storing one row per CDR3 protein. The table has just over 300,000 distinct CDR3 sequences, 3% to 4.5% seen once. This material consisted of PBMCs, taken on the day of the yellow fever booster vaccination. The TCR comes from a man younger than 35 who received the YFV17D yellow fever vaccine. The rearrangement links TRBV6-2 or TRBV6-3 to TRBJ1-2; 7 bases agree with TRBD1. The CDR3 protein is CASRRQGFYGYTF. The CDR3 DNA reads TGTGCCAGCAGGCGACAGGGATTCTATGGCTACACCTTC.